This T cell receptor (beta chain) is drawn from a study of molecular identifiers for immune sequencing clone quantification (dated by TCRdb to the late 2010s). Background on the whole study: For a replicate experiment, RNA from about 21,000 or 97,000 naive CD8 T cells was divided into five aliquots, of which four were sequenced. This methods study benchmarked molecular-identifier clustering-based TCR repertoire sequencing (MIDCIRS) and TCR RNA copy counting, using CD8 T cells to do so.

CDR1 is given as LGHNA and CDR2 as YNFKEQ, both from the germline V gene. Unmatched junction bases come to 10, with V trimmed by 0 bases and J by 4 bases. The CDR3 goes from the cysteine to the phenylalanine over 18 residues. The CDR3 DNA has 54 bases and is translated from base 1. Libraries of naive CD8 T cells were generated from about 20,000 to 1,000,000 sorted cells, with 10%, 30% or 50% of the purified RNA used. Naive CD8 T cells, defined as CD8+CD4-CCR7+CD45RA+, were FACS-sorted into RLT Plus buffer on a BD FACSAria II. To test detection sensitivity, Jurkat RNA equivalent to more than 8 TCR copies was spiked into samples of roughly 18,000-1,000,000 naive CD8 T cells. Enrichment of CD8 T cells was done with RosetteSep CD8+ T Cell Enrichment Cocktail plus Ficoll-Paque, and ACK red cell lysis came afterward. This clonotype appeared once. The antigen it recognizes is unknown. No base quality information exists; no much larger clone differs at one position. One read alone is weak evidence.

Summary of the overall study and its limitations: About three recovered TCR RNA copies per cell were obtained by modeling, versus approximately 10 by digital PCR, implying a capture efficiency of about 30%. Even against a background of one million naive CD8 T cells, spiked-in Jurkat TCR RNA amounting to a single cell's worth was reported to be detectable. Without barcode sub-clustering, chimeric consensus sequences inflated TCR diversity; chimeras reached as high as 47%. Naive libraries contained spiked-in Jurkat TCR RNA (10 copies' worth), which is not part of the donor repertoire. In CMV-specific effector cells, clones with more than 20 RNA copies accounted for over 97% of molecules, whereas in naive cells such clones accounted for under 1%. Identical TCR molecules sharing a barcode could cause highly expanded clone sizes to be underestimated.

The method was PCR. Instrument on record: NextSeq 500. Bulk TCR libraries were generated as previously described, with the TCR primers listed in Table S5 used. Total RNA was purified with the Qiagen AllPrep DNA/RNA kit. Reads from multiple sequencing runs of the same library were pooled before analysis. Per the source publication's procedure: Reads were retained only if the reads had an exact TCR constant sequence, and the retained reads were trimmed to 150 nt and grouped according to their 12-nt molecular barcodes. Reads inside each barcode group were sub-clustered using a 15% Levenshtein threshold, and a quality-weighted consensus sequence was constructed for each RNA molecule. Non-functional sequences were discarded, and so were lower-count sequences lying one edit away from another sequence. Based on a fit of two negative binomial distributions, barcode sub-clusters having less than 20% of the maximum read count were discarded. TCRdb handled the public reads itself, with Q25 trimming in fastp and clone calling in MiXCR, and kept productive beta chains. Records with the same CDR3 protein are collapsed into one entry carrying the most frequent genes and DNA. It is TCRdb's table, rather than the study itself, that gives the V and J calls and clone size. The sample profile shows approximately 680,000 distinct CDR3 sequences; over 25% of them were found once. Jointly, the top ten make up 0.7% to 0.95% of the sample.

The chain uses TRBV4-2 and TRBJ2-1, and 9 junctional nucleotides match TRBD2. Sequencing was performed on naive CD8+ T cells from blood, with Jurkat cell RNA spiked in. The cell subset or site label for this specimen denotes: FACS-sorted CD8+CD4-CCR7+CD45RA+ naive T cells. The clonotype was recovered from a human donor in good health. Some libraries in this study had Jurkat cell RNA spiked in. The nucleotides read TGTGCCAGCAGCCAAGACGCTTTGGGGCTAGCGGGGTACAATGAGCAGTTCTTC. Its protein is CASSQDALGLAGYNEQFF.